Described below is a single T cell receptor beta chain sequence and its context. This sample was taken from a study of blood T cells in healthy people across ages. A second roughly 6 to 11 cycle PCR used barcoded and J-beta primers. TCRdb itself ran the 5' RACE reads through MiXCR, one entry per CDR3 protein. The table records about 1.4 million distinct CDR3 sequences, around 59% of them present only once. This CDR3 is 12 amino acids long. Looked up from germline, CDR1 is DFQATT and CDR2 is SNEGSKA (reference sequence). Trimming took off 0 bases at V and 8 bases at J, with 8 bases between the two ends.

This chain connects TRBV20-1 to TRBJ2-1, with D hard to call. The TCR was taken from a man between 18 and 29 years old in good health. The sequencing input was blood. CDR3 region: CSARELGYEQFF. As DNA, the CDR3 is TGCAGTGCTAGAGAGCTAGGATATGAGCAGTTCTTC.